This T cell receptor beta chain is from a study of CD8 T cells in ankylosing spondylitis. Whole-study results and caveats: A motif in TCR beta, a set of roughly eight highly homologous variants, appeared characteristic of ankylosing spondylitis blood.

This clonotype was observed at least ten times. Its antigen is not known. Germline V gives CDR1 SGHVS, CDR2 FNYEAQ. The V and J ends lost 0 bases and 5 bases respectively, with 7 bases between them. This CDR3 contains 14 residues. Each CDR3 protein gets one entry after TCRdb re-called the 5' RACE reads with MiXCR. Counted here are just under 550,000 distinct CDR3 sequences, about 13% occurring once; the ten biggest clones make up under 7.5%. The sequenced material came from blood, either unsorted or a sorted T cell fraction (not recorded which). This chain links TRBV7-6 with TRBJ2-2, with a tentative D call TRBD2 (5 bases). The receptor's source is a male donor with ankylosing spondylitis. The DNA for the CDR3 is TGTGCCAGCAGCTTAGCAGCGGCAACCGGGGAGCTGTTTTTT. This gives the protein CASSLAAATGELFF. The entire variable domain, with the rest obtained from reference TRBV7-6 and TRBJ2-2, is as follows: GAGVSQSPRYKVTKRGQDVALRCDPISGHVSLYWYRQALGQGPEFLTYFNYEAQQDKSGLPNDRFSAERPEGSISTLTIQRTEQRDSAMYRCASSLAAATGELFFGEGSRLTVL.